This T cell receptor beta chain was identified in a study of blood T cell repertoires in COVID-19. As processed by the authors: Reference gene primer amplification yielded estimated nucleated cell counts. Clones were sequenced by immunoSEQ multiplex PCR, and TCRdb holds only the in-frame ones, with some missing. V and J calls plus clone size are reproduced from that table; the DNA served to infer D and trimming. The repertoire includes 150,000 to 170,000 clones, roughly 84% of them detected once, and about an eighth sits in the top ten. Germline CDR1 SGHNT, CDR2 YYREEE (reference sequence). The V and J ends lost 0 bases and 1 base respectively, with 10 bases between them. The CDR3 length is 15 residues.

Sequencing was performed on peripheral blood. V usage is TRBV5-4 and J usage is TRBJ1-1; perhaps TRBD1 as D (6 bases). This TCR was sampled from an older woman with COVID-19, enrolled during active disease. The CDR3 here is CASSLAGQANTEAFF. The CDR3 DNA follows: TGTGCCAGCAGCTTGGCGGGACAAGCGAACACTGAAGCTTTCTTT. The full variable domain, with the rest looked up from reference TRBV5-4 and TRBJ1-1, is ETGVTQSPTHLIKTRGQQVTLRCSSQSGHNTVSWYQQALGQGPQFIFQYYREEENGRGNFPPRFSGLQFPNYSSELNVNALELDDSALYLCASSLAGQANTEAFFGQGTRLTVV.